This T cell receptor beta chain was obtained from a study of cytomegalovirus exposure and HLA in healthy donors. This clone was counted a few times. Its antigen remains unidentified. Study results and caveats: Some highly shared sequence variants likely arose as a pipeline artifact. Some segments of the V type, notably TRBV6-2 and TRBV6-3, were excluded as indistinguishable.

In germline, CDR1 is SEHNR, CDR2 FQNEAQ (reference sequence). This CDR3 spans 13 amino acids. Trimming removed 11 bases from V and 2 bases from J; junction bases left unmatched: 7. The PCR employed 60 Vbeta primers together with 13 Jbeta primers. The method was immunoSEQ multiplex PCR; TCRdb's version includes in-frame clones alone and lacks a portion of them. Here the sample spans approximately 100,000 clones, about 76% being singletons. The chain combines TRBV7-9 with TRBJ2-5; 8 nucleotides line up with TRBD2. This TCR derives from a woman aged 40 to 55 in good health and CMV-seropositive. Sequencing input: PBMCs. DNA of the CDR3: TGTGCCGGCGGGAGGTGGGGGCAAGAGACCCAGTACTTC. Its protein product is CAGGRWGQETQYF.